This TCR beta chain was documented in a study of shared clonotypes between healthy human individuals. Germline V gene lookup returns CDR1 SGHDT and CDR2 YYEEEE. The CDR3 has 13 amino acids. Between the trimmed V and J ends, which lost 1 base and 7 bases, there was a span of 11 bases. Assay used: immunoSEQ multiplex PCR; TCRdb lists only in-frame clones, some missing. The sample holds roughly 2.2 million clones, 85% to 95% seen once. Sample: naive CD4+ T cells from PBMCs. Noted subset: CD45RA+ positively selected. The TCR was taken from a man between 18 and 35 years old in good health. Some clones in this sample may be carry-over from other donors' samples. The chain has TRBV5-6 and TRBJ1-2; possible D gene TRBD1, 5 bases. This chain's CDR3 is CASSLRGALGYTF. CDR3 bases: TGTGCCAGCAGCTTGCGAGGGGCGCTTGGCTACACCTTC.